Below, 24 T cell receptor beta chains from the same sample are listed, as sequenced in a study of T-cell memory formation after mild COVID-19. TCRdb re-called the 5' RACE reads through MiXCR, storing one row per CDR3 protein. The sample has about 7,000 distinct CDR3 sequences, 31% seen once; the top ten hold approximately 50%. The specimen was PBMCs or a T cell subset sorted from them (not recorded which). The receptors stem from an adult woman who had mild COVID-19 (a few samples of this study predate the infection). Cell type and time point are not known.

The chain carries TRBV24-1 and TRBJ2-2; TRBD2 is a possible D gene (5 bases). CDR3 length: 15 residues. CDR1 is KGHDR, CDR2 SFDVKD, per germline. Trimming stripped 0 bases from V and 4 bases from J, with 8 bases between. CDR3 coding DNA: TGTGCCACCAGTGATTTGCATCGGGGCACCGGGGAGCTGTTTTTT. This encodes CATSDLHRGTGELFF.

V is TRBV6-2 or TRBV6-3 and J is TRBJ2-3; unclear D gene. Looked up from germline, CDR1 is MNHEY and CDR2 is SVGEGT. This CDR3 comprises 13 residues. Trimming left V 6 bases short and J 6 bases short, with 13 bases between. CDR3: CASSYAAWDTQYF. In DNA form, the CDR3 reads TGTGCCAGCAGCTACGCAGCATGGGATACGCAGTATTTT.

The table lists this clonotype with many counts. This chain connects TRBV28 to TRBJ1-1, with 8 bases matching TRBD1. Germline lookup yields CDR1 MDHEN and CDR2 SYDVKM. The CDR3 totals 13 residues. J gave up 3 bases and V 7 bases, and 4 bases lay outside the gene matches. Here the CDR3 DNA reads TGTGCCAGCATGGCGGGACAGGACACTGAAGCTTTCTTT. Amino acid sequence: CASMAGQDTEAFF.

The gene calls are TRBV12-3 or TRBV12-4 and TRBJ1-3; D unresolved. This CDR3 contains 13 residues. V was cut by 1 base and J by 6 bases, with 7 bases left in between. The CDR3 protein is CASSLGEENTIYF. The CDR3 DNA is TGTGCCAGCAGTTTAGGGGAGGAAAACACCATATATTTT.

At least ten counts were recorded for this clonotype. This sequence joins TRBV6-5 and TRBJ1-2, with 8 bases aligning to TRBD1. This CDR3 region has 13 residues. Germline V lookup: CDR1 MNHEY, CDR2 SVGAGI. V gave up 2 bases and J gave up 7 bases; unmatched junction bases: 3. In DNA, the CDR3 is TGTGCCAGCAGTTACCAGGGGGCGCTTGGCTACACCTTC. It codes for CASSYQGALGYTF.

The chain links TRBV29-1 to TRBJ2-3; TRBD1 or TRBD2 may be the D gene (5 bases each). CDR3 length: 9 amino acids. V lost 3 bases and J lost 10, with 5 bases in between. Per the germline V gene, CDR1 is SQVTM and CDR2 is ANQGSEA. CDR3 in amino acids: CSVEGAQYF. The CDR3 DNA follows: TGCAGCGTTGAGGGGGCGCAGTATTTT.

The chain is built from TRBV7-2 and TRBJ1-2; possibly TRBD1 for D (6 bases). The germline V and J ends were trimmed by 6 bases and 1 base, with 18 bases remaining between them. Germline CDR1 and CDR2: SGHTA and FQGNSA. The CDR3 sequence is 16 residues long. CDR3 sequence reads: CASSQPGRGVNYGYTF. The CDR3, as DNA: TGTGCCAGCAGTCAACCCGGGAGGGGGGTTAACTATGGCTACACCTTC.

This clonotype is labeled medium-sized. The rearrangement joins TRBV15 to TRBJ2-1; D is undetermined. This CDR3 spans 14 amino acids. Per germline, CDR1 LNHNV and CDR2 YYDKDF (reference sequence). Trimming took off 5 bases at V and 0 bases at J, with 8 bases between the two ends. The CDR3 region has the DNA TGTGCCACCAGCCTCTGGTCCTCCTACAATGAGCAGTTCTTC. The encoded protein is CATSLWSSYNEQFF.

This chain joins TRBV12-3 or TRBV12-4 and TRBJ1-6, with TRBD1 identical over 8 bases. After removal of 5 bases from V and 6 bases from J, the junction contained 3 bases not matched to a gene. This CDR3 region has 14 residues. CDR3 protein: CASSQGAGNSPLHF. CDR3 DNA: TGTGCCAGCAGTCAGGGGGCTGGTAATTCACCCCTCCACTTT.

This clonotype was observed many times. The rearrangement uses TRBV9 and TRBJ2-1, with 9 bases identical to TRBD2. CDR1 is SGDLS and CDR2 is YYNGEE in the germline V gene. The CDR3 contains 16 residues. V trimming: 2 bases; J trimming: 4 bases; junction bases outside the gene matches: 7. CDR3 in DNA: TGTGCCAGCAGCGTTATAGCGGGGGCCCCTTACAATGAGCAGTTCTTC. Its protein is CASSVIAGAPYNEQFF.

This clonotype was seen ten or more times. V and J are TRBV7-2 and TRBJ2-1; 7 bases map to TRBD1. CDR1 is SGHTA, CDR2 FQGNSA, per germline. The CDR3 runs to 15 residues. Unmatched junction bases numbered 9, after V lost 7 bases and J lost 3 bases. CDR3 loop: CASTSTGYFYNEQFF. Written as DNA, the CDR3 is TGTGCCAGCACCTCGACAGGGTATTTCTACAATGAGCAGTTCTTC.

This clonotype qualifies as medium-sized. The chain carries TRBV20-1 and TRBJ2-5; TRBD2 is a possible D gene (6 bases). The CDR3 is 15 amino acids. V was cut by 2 bases and J by 2 bases, with 15 bases left in between. Germline V gene sequence: CDR1 DFQATT, CDR2 SNEGSKA (reference sequence). CDR3 loop: CSARSAGGWQETQYF. CDR3 coding DNA: TGCAGTGCTAGATCCGCCGGGGGATGGCAAGAGACCCAGTACTTC.

This clonotype has a count of ten or more. V is TRBV20-1 and J is TRBJ2-7; D may correspond to TRBD1 or TRBD2 (5 bases each). The CDR3 length is 15 residues. CDR1 DFQATT and CDR2 SNEGSKA come from the germline V gene (reference sequence). V was cut by 0 bases and J by 0 bases, with 12 bases left in between. In DNA, the CDR3 is TGCAGTGCTAGAGATCGGGACCTAAGCTCCTACGAGCAGTACTTC. Translating gives CSARDRDLSSYEQYF.

The J gene is TRBJ1-1, the V gene TRBV7-9, with D unclear. With 2 bases removed from V and 4 bases from J, the gap between germline ends came to 5 bases. Germline V gene data show CDR1 as SEHNR and CDR2 as FQNEAQ (reference sequence). The CDR3 totals 12 residues. CDR3 DNA sequence: TGTGCCAGCAGCTTACAGGCCACTGAAGCTTTCTTT. Amino acids: CASSLQATEAFF. The whole variable domain, filled in from reference TRBV7-9 and TRBJ1-1, reads DTGVSQNPRHKITKRGQNVTFRCDPISEHNRLYWYRQTLGQGPEFLTYFQNEAQLEKSRLLSDRFSAERPKGSFSTLEIQRTEQGDSAMYLCASSLQATEAFFGQGTRLTVV.

In this sample, this clonotype turned up many times. This chain links TRBV19 with TRBJ2-2; 7 nucleotides align to TRBD1. The germline V gene encodes CDR1 LNHDA and CDR2 SQIVND (reference sequence). The CDR3 loop spans 15 amino acids. With V trimmed by 7 bases and J by 6 bases, 11 bases remained unmatched. CDR3 coding DNA: TGTGCCAGTACCCCATCGACAGGGTACGCCGGGGAGCTGTTTTTT. This codes for CASTPSTGYAGELFF.

The chain couples TRBV20-1 to TRBJ2-5, with D possibly being TRBD2 (6 bases). The CDR3 sequence is 18 residues long. V dropped 0 bases and J dropped 2 bases, with 22 bases sitting between them. Germline CDR1 DFQATT, CDR2 SNEGSKA (reference sequence). Written as DNA, the CDR3 is TGCAGTGCTAGAGATTTCGACCGACTAGTAGGCGGACAAGAGACCCAGTACTTC. Its translation: CSARDFDRLVGGQETQYF.

This clonotype is termed medium-sized. This chain connects TRBV3-1 to TRBJ2-1; D ambiguous. CDR1 and CDR2 from the germline V gene are LGHDT and YNNKEL (reference sequence). This CDR3 is built from 13 residues. V was trimmed by 0 bases and J by 7 bases, leaving 7 bases between them. CDR3 loop: CASSQDLWNEQFF. The DNA for the CDR3 is TGTGCCAGCAGCCAAGATCTCTGGAATGAGCAGTTCTTC.

This sequence joins TRBV5-6 and TRBJ1-5; 9 bases map to TRBD1. The CDR3 extends over 16 amino acids. Germline-derived CDR1 and CDR2 are SGHDT and YYEEEE. The V gene end was trimmed by 4 bases and the J gene end by 6 bases; junction bases not matched to a gene: 11. CDR3 sequence (DNA): TGTGCCAGCAGCAGACTAGACGGGACAGGGACTCAGCCCCAGCATTTT. This gives the protein CASSRLDGTGTQPQHF.

The table lists this clonotype with many counts. The chain joins TRBV2 to TRBJ2-7; 10 bases agree with TRBD1. Per germline, CDR1 SNHLY and CDR2 FYNNEI. Unmatched junction bases numbered 7, after V lost 2 bases and J lost 0 bases. This CDR3 comprises 17 residues. The CDR3 sequence: CASSEIPGQGNSYEQYF. The CDR3 bases are TGTGCCAGCAGTGAAATTCCGGGACAGGGGAACTCCTACGAGCAGTACTTC.

This sequence joins TRBV29-1 and TRBJ2-1, with 12 bases identical to TRBD1. The trim removed 4 bases at V and 9 bases at J, leaving 4 bases unmatched. There are 13 residues in the CDR3. From germline, CDR1 is SQVTM and CDR2 ANQGSEA. For the CDR3, the DNA is TGCAGCGTTGCGGGGACAGGGGGCCGTGAGCAGTTCTTC. Its protein is CSVAGTGGREQFF.

This clonotype was detected ten times or more. The chain uses TRBV11-2 and TRBJ2-3, with 13 bases lining up with TRBD2. In germline, CDR1 is SGHAT, CDR2 FQNNGV. The CDR3 has 17 amino acids. Trimming removed 5 bases from V and 2 bases from J; junction bases left unmatched: 7. The CDR3, as DNA: TGTGCCAGCAGCCCGCCTGGACTAGCGGGAGTCACAGATACGCAGTATTTT. Protein product: CASSPPGLAGVTDTQYF.

The genes are TRBV6-4 and TRBJ2-3, with 7 bases lining up with TRBD2. The J segment lost 3 bases and the V segment lost 2 bases, leaving 5 bases of the junction unmatched. Germline CDR1 and CDR2: MRHNA and SNTAGT. This CDR3 region has 15 residues. The CDR3 region has the DNA TGTGCCAGCAGTGACCAAGCGGGACTAACAGATACGCAGTATTTT. Encoded protein: CASSDQAGLTDTQYF.

This clonotype was observed at least ten times. J is TRBJ2-5 and V is TRBV7-6; D possibly uses TRBD1 or TRBD2 (6 bases each). Germline values: CDR1 SGHVS, CDR2 FNYEAQ. The CDR3 runs 14 residues. V lost 5 bases, J lost 5 bases, and 15 bases lay in between. The chain's CDR3 is CASSQVGGRETQYF. CDR3 nucleotides: TGTGCCAGCAGCCAAGTGGGGGGCCGGGAGACCCAGTACTTC. Full variable domain (outside the CDR3, taken from reference TRBV7-6 and TRBJ2-5): GAGVSQSPRYKVTKRGQDVALRCDPISGHVSLYWYRQALGQGPEFLTYFNYEAQQDKSGLPNDRFSAERPEGSISTLTIQRTEQRDSAMYRCASSQVGGRETQYFGPGTRLLVL.

This clonotype appeared many times. The chain has TRBV7-9 and TRBJ1-2; 9 positions agree with TRBD1. Germline CDR1 is SEHNR and CDR2 is FQNEAQ (reference sequence). J lost 7 bases, V lost 3 bases, and 12 bases had no gene match. This CDR3 has 16 residues. CDR3 in DNA: TGTGCCAGCAGCTTGCCCACAGGGGGCGAGGTTTTTGGCTACACCTTC. It specifies CASSLPTGGEVFGYTF.